The 21 T cell receptor beta chains in this list originate from one sample, sequenced in a study of blood T cell repertoires in COVID-19. Profiled with immunoSEQ multiplex PCR; TCRdb holds only in-frame clones, not every one. The sample shows roughly 140,000 clones, approximately 86% of them seen only once. The sample consisted of peripheral blood. The receptors come from a human donor in a cohort sampled during active COVID-19.

The V call is TRBV7-9, the J call TRBJ2-6, with 7 bases that match TRBD1. Germline CDR1 reads SEHNR; CDR2 reads FQNEAQ (reference sequence). Trimming cost V 5 bases and J 4 bases; bases outside gene matches: 5. The CDR3 covers 15 residues. CDR3 residues: CASSRQGSGANVLTF. The CDR3 DNA is TGTGCCAGCAGCCGACAGGGAAGCGGGGCCAACGTCCTGACTTTC.

The chain joins TRBV20-1 to TRBJ1-2; perhaps TRBD1 as D (5 bases). This CDR3 has 14 amino acids. CDR1 is DFQATT and CDR2 is SNEGSKA in the germline V gene (reference sequence). Trimming stripped 3 bases from V and 3 bases from J, with 14 bases between. CDR3 in amino acids: CSASEGRAHYGYTF. The DNA for the CDR3 is TGCAGTGCTAGTGAGGGCAGGGCACACTATGGCTACACCTTC.

The chain has TRBV19 and TRBJ2-7, with a tentative D call TRBD1 (7 bases). CDR3 length equals 14 residues. Germline CDR1 reads LNHDA; CDR2 reads SQIVND (reference sequence). Trimming removed 7 bases at V and 2 bases at J, with 15 bases between. Here the CDR3 reads CASKQQGGTYEQYF. CDR3 sequence (DNA): TGTGCCAGTAAGCAGCAGGGGGGCACCTACGAGCAGTACTTC.

The V call is TRBV13, the J call TRBJ2-7; TRBD1 agrees at 7 bases. Germline values: CDR1 PRHDT, CDR2 FYEKMQ (reference sequence). The CDR3 sequence is 14 residues long. The J segment lost 0 bases and the V segment lost 5 bases, leaving 4 bases of the junction unmatched. CDR3 in amino acids: CASSKGAVSYEQYF. The CDR3 nucleotides are TGTGCCAGCAGCAAGGGGGCCGTCTCCTACGAGCAGTACTTC. Full variable domain (remainder filled in from reference TRBV13 and TRBJ2-7): AAGVIQSPRHLIKEKRETATLKCYPIPRHDTVYWYQQGPGQDPQFLISFYEKMQSDKGSIPDRFSAQQFSDYHSELNMSSLELGDSALYFCASSKGAVSYEQYFGPGTRLTVT.

The CDR3 loop reads CASSLARIWTGSNEQFF. CDR3 DNA: TGTGCCAGCAGCTTGGCCCGAATCTGGACAGGGTCCAATGAGCAGTTCTTC. The gene calls are TRBV5-4 and TRBJ2-1; TRBD1 matches 8 bases. V gave up 0 bases and J gave up 6 bases; unmatched junction bases: 11. Germline values: CDR1 SGHNT, CDR2 YYREEE (reference sequence). This CDR3 contains 17 residues.

V and J are TRBV7-9 and TRBJ2-1; D perhaps matches TRBD2 (6 bases). CDR1 is SEHNR, CDR2 FQNEAQ, per germline (reference sequence). There are 16 residues in the CDR3. V was trimmed by 5 bases and J by 1 base, leaving 15 bases between them. The CDR3 spells CASSPVDYLSYNEQFF. For the CDR3, the DNA is TGTGCCAGCAGCCCAGTGGACTATTTGTCCTACAATGAGCAGTTCTTC.

As regards this clone: The junction differs from germline at one of its ends, possibly a read error. The chain recombines TRBV28 with TRBJ1-6; 7 bases are shared with TRBD1. Germline V gives CDR1 MDHEN, CDR2 SYDVKM. This CDR3 spans 13 amino acids. CDR3 in amino acids: CACRQGHNSPLHF. The CDR3 DNA reads TGTGCCTGCAGACAGGGCCATAATTCACCCCTCCACTTT. Together with reference TRBV28 and TRBJ1-6, the CDR3 gives the full variable domain: DVKVTQSSRYLVKRTGEKVFLECVQDMDHENMFWYRQDPGLGLRLIYFSYDVKMKEKGDIPEGYSVSREKKERFSLILESASTNQTSMYLCACRQGHNSPLHFGNGTRLTVT.

The chain links TRBV6-5 to TRBJ1-3; D call uncertain. V gave up 4 bases and J gave up 0 bases, with 10 bases separating them. The CDR3 is 15 residues long. In germline, CDR1 is MNHEY, CDR2 SVGAGI. The CDR3 DNA reads TGTGCCAGCAGTTCCAGTCTAGCCTCTGGAAACACCATATATTTT. It codes for CASSSSLASGNTIYF.

V usage is TRBV10-3 and J usage is TRBJ1-2; D is possibly TRBD1 (5 bases). CDR1 is ENHRY and CDR2 is SYGVKD in the germline V gene. This CDR3 comprises 12 residues. The V end lost 3 bases, the J end lost 7 bases, and 9 bases lay between the germline ends. CDR3 sequence: CAISDGGSGYTF. The CDR3 DNA follows: TGTGCCATCAGTGATGGGGGGTCTGGCTACACCTTC.

This chain links TRBV5-1 with TRBJ1-1; the D gene is possibly TRBD1 (5 bases). The germline V and J ends were trimmed by 3 bases and 0 bases, with 9 bases remaining between them. This CDR3 spans 14 amino acids. Germline CDR1 reads SGHRS; CDR2 reads YFSETQ. The CDR3 DNA follows: TGCGCCAGCAGCTCTCAGGGAATGAACACTGAAGCTTTCTTT. This encodes CASSSQGMNTEAFF.

This sequence joins TRBV4-1 and TRBJ1-3; TRBD1 matches at 9 bases. Germline V gene sequence: CDR1 MGHRA, CDR2 YSYEKL. J lost 2 bases, V lost 4 bases, and 15 bases had no gene match. CDR3 size: 19 residues. CDR3 sequence reads: CASSRRDRESNRPGNTIYF. The CDR3 DNA reads as TGCGCCAGCAGCCGACGGGACAGGGAAAGTAACAGGCCTGGAAACACCATATATTTT.

The rearrangement joins TRBV5-1 to TRBJ2-5, with no clear D. The germline V and J ends were trimmed by 0 bases and 4 bases, with 10 bases remaining between them. Germline CDR1 is SGHRS and CDR2 is YFSETQ. The CDR3 loop spans 14 amino acids. This chain's CDR3 is CASSLGEKRETQYF. In DNA, the CDR3 is TGCGCCAGCAGCTTGGGAGAGAAACGAGAGACCCAGTACTTC.

J is TRBJ2-7 and V is TRBV19; 11 bases agree with TRBD2. In germline, CDR1 is LNHDA, CDR2 SQIVND (reference sequence). This CDR3 has 20 residues. V was clipped by 4 bases and J by 0 bases; unmatched bases: 17. CDR3 sequence: CASSSIALASGRSRSYEQYF. CDR3 in DNA: TGTGCCAGTAGTAGTATCGCCCTGGCTAGCGGGAGGTCCCGCTCCTACGAGCAGTACTTC.

This clone was seen only once. The chain carries TRBV19 and TRBJ2-2; the match to TRBD2 covers 7 bases. Germline trimming cut 6 bases from V and 5 bases from J; bases unmatched to any gene: 9. CDR1 is LNHDA, CDR2 SQIVND, per germline (reference sequence). The CDR3 sequence is 15 residues long. CDR3 amino acids: CASRGWEGRTGELFF. CDR3 DNA: TGTGCCAGTAGAGGGTGGGAGGGCCGAACCGGGGAGCTGTTTTTT.

The V call is TRBV7-9, the J call TRBJ2-7; D is possibly TRBD2 (5 bases). CDR3 length equals 14 residues. With 1 base removed from V and 0 bases from J, the gap between germline ends came to 7 bases. Germline V gene data show CDR1 as SEHNR and CDR2 as FQNEAQ (reference sequence). This CDR3 is CASSLDGISYEQYF. The DNA for the CDR3 is TGTGCCAGCAGCTTAGACGGGATCTCCTACGAGCAGTACTTC.

V and J are TRBV2 and TRBJ1-3; the match to TRBD1 covers 10 bases. J was trimmed by 4 bases and V by 6 bases; bases with no gene match: 6. Germline V gene data show CDR1 as SNHLY and CDR2 as FYNNEI. The CDR3 is 15 amino acids. In DNA, the CDR3 is TGTGCCAGCAGGGCCGGGACAGGGGCCGGAAACACCATATATTTT. Translating gives CASRAGTGAGNTIYF.

Points on this clone: Other DNA sequences in this sample translate to the same CDR3. The chain is built from TRBV6-5 and TRBJ2-7, with 12 nucleotides matching TRBD2. This CDR3 is built from 14 residues. The V gene end was trimmed by 6 bases and the J gene end by 4 bases; junction bases not matched to a gene: 4. The germline V gene encodes CDR1 MNHEY and CDR2 SVGAGI. The CDR3 region is CASRTGTSGYEQYF. The DNA of the CDR3 is TGTGCCAGCAGAACCGGGACTAGCGGGTACGAGCAGTACTTC.

The J gene is TRBJ2-1, the V gene TRBV6-5; tentative D call: TRBD2 (5 bases). Trimming removed 6 bases from V and 5 bases from J, with 17 bases in between. The germline CDR1 and CDR2 sequences are MNHEY and SVGAGI. The CDR3 extends over 15 amino acids. CDR3 nucleotides: TGTGCCAGCAGCCCCCCCCTAACTAGGGACAATGAGCAGTTCTTC. This translates into CASSPPLTRDNEQFF.

This clone appeared once. V is TRBV5-4 and J is TRBJ2-5; D is unresolved. The ends were cut back, 2 bases at V and 4 bases at J, with 12 bases in the middle. The CDR3 runs 14 residues. Germline CDR1 is SGHNT and CDR2 is YYREEE (reference sequence). The chain's CDR3 is CASSFRSNPETQYF. The CDR3 DNA sequence: TGTGCCAGCAGCTTCAGGTCAAATCCAGAGACCCAGTACTTC.

This chain joins TRBV7-3 and TRBJ2-5, with 7 nucleotides matching TRBD1. Trimming took 5 bases from V and 3 from J; bases not matched to a gene: 3. CDR1 is SGHTA and CDR2 is FQGTGA in the germline V gene. The CDR3 is made up of 13 amino acids. The CDR3 here is CASSRTGEETQYF. CDR3 nucleotide sequence: TGTGCCAGCAGCCGCACAGGGGAAGAGACCCAGTACTTC.

The chain joins TRBV28 to TRBJ1-4, with D possibly TRBD1 on 6 matching bases. Trimming took 3 bases from V and 5 from J, leaving 7 bases between them. The germline V gene has CDR1 MDHEN and CDR2 SYDVKM. This CDR3 contains 13 residues. This CDR3 reads CASSFQGNEKLFF. CDR3 bases: TGTGCCAGCAGTTTTCAGGGGAATGAAAAACTGTTTTTT.